This record covers a single T cell receptor beta chain. The antigen is unknown. After removal of 3 bases from V and 3 bases from J, the junction contained 9 bases not matched to a gene. Looked up from germline, CDR1 is SGDLS and CDR2 is YYNGEE. The CDR3 spans 16 residues. The data were taken from a study of CD8 T cells in Susac syndrome. Across the study: Clinical remission applied to under ten sequenced Susac syndrome patients, and about 6 had active disease. Study results and limitations: CD8+ clonal expansion in Susac was maximal in TEMRA cells and in active patients. The total CD8+ repertoires yielded sixteen Susac-specific public clones and the CD8+ TEMRA repertoires yielded roughly 5.

Random hexamers were used to reverse transcribe 0.5 to 1 ug of RNA. Each CDR3 protein gets one entry after TCRdb re-called the immunoSEQ multiplex PCR reads with MiXCR. The sample lists around 200,000 distinct CDR3 sequences; about 95% were seen once. Material for sequencing was CD8+ T cells from PBMCs. This chain connects TRBV9 to TRBJ1-1; 9 bases line up with TRBD1. This receptor was identified in a human donor with Susac syndrome. CDR3 sequence (DNA): TGTGCCAGCAGCGAAAAACCGGGACAGGGAGACACTGAAGCTTTCTTT. Amino acids: CASSEKPGQGDTEAFF.